A selection of T cell receptor beta chains follows, all from one sample in a study of cytomegalovirus exposure and HLA in healthy donors. Here immunoSEQ multiplex PCR was the method, and the copy in TCRdb shows in-frame clones only, minus some. The data show around 140,000 clones, 70% to 80% seen once. The sequenced sample consisted of PBMCs. Receptors originate from a female donor in good health and CMV-seronegative. CDR3s include the opening cysteine and the closing phenylalanine or tryptophan. The D gene is left open where the match is weak. Clone size is given for some rows only: seen once, a few or many times, or a class if the clone is expanded.

size: NA
V: TRBV7-9
D: TRBD1
J: TRBJ1-1
CDR3: CSSSLVQGVRPEAFF
DNA: TGTTCCAGCAGCTTAGTACAGGGGGTTCGCCCTGAAGCTTTCTTT

size: NA
V: TRBV5-1
D: TRBD1
J: TRBJ1-3
CDR3: CASSPLGSTGIHSSGNTIYF
DNA: TGCGCCAGCAGCCCCTTAGGATCGACAGGGATTCACTCATCTGGAAACACCATATATTTT

size: many
V: TRBV2
D: NA
J: TRBJ1-2
CDR3: CASSEALRNREGTF
DNA: TGTGCCAGCAGTGAAGCGCTTCGGAACAGGGAAGGCACCTTC

size: NA
V: TRBV9
D: NA
J: TRBJ2-5
CDR3: CASSPWGAGGETQYF
DNA: TGTGCCAGCAGCCCCTGGGGGGCAGGGGGTGAGACCCAGTACTTC

size: NA
V: TRBV10-3
D: NA
J: TRBJ1-1
CDR3: CAIIAREGNTEAFF
DNA: TGTGCCATCATAGCCAGGGAGGGGAACACTGAAGCTTTCTTT

size: NA
V: TRBV12-5
D: NA
J: TRBJ2-2
CDR3: CASGQSNPGTGELFF
DNA: TGTGCTAGTGGCCAGTCAAATCCAGGAACCGGGGAGCTGTTTTTT

size: NA
V: TRBV25-1
D: TRBD1
J: TRBJ2-7
CDR3: CASKSTGAYEQYF
DNA: TGTGCCAGCAAATCGACAGGGGCCTACGAGCAGTACTTC

size: NA
V: TRBV10-3
D: TRBD2
J: TRBJ2-1
CDR3: CAIRTSGGYNEQFF
DNA: TGTGCCATCCGGACTAGCGGGGGTTACAATGAGCAGTTCTTC

size: NA
V: TRBV5-4
D: TRBD1
J: TRBJ1-1
CDR3: CASSSTGLNTEAFF
DNA: TGTGCCAGCAGCTCGACAGGGCTGAACACTGAAGCTTTCTTT

size: NA
V: TRBV19
D: TRBD1
J: TRBJ2-7
CDR3: CASSISFGTGDIYEQYF
DNA: TGTGCCAGTAGTATTTCGTTCGGGACAGGGGATATCTACGAGCAGTACTTC

size: NA
V: TRBV12-5
D: NA
J: TRBJ1-1
CDR3: CASGWFQVGTEAFF
DNA: TGTGCTAGTGGTTGGTTTCAGGTGGGCACTGAAGCTTTCTTT

size: NA
V: TRBV28
D: NA
J: TRBJ2-7
CDR3: CASIGRAPYEQYF
DNA: TGTGCCAGCATAGGCAGGGCGCCTTACGAGCAGTACTTC

size: few
V: TRBV5-6
D: TRBD2
J: TRBJ2-7
CDR3: CASSSGLATGEQYF
DNA: TGTGCCAGCAGCTCAGGACTAGCGACGGGCGAGCAGTACTTC

size: NA
V: TRBV28
D: TRBD1
J: TRBJ2-7
CDR3: CASSLFRDRAYEQYF
DNA: TGTGCCAGCAGCCTTTTCCGGGACAGGGCGTACGAGCAGTACTTC

size: NA
V: TRBV27
D: NA
J: TRBJ1-1
CDR3: CASSLWGREAFF
DNA: TGTGCCAGCAGTTTATGGGGCAGAGAAGCTTTCTTT

size: NA
V: TRBV10-3
D: TRBD2
J: TRBJ2-2
CDR3: CAISVAGANTGELFF
DNA: TGTGCCATCAGCGTAGCGGGGGCGAACACCGGGGAGCTGTTTTTT

size: NA
V: TRBV28
D: NA
J: TRBJ1-1
CDR3: CASSEDRFEVNTEAFF
DNA: TGTGCCAGCAGTGAGGACAGATTCGAGGTGAACACTGAAGCTTTCTTT

size: NA
V: TRBV5-1
D: NA
J: TRBJ2-7
CDR3: CASSLELVGSYEQYF
DNA: TGCGCCAGCAGCTTGGAACTAGTGGGGTCCTACGAGCAGTACTTC

size: NA
V: TRBV5-4
D: NA
J: TRBJ2-5
CDR3: CASTSGETQYF
DNA: TGTGCCAGCACCAGTGGAGAGACCCAGTACTTC